This T cell receptor (beta chain) was captured in a study of blood T cell repertoires in COVID-19. Study-wide context: The study drew acute and convalescent COVID-19 samples from the United States, Italy and Spain. From T cells, B-cell-depleted T cells, or PBMCs came the material, which was cDNA or gDNA.

TCRdb keeps only in-frame clones here, not all; method: immunoSEQ multiplex PCR. The sample lists 350,000 to 450,000 clones; approximately 86% were seen once. Patients from Seattle were sampled longitudinally, starting during active infection. Germline loops: CDR1 SGDLS, CDR2 YYNGEE. V lost 4 bases and J 2 bases, leaving 7 bases between the germline ends. CDR3 length: 13 residues. Sequences were obtained from peripheral blood. The V call is TRBV9, the J call TRBJ1-5, with D tentatively TRBD1 (5 bases). The sequence derives from a woman aged 55-70 years with COVID-19, enrolled during active disease. This chain's CDR3 is CASSLRGNQPQHF. CDR3 coding DNA: TGTGCCAGCAGCCTCAGGGGCAATCAGCCCCAGCATTTT.